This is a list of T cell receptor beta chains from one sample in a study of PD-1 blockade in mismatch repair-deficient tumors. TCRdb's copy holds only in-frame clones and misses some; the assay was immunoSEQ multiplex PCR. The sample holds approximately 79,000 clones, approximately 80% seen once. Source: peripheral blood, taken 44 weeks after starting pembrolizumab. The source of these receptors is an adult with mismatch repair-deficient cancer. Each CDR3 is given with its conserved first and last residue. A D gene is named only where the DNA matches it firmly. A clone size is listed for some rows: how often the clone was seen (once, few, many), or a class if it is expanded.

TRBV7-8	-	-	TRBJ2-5	CASSLGTEETQYF	TGTGCCAGCAGCTTGGGGACCGAAGAGACCCAGTACTTC
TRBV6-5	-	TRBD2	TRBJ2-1	CASSPPGLAGEQFF	TGTGCCAGCAGCCCACCGGGACTAGCGGGTGAGCAGTTCTTC
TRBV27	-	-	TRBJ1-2	CASRTGTSYGYTF	TGTGCCAGCAGGACCGGGACAAGCTATGGCTACACCTTC
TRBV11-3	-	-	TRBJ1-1	CASSLVVVRGTIEAFF	TGTGCCAGCAGCTTAGTTGTCGTAAGGGGCACCATTGAAGCTTTCTTT
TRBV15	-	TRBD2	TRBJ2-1	CATSVPGLGNEQFF	TGTGCCACCAGCGTCCCGGGACTAGGGAATGAGCAGTTCTTC
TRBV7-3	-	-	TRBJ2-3	CASSSRLEGTDTQYF	TGTGCCAGCAGCTCACGACTAGAGGGGACAGATACGCAGTATTTT
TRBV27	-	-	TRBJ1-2	CASSFGRSNYGYTF	TGTGCCAGCAGTTTTGGTAGATCTAACTATGGCTACACCTTC
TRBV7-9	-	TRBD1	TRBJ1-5	CASSQPGTGAQPQHF	TGTGCCAGCAGCCAACCCGGGACAGGGGCGCAGCCCCAGCATTTT
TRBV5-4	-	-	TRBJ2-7	CASSLVTEGEQYF	TGTGCCAGCAGCTTAGTAACGGAGGGTGAGCAGTACTTC
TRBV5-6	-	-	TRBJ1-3	CASSLGRGRLAGNTIYF	TGTGCCAGCAGCTTGGGCAGGGGCCGTTTGGCTGGAAACACCATATATTTT
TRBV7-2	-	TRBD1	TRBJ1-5	CASSADRGDYQPQHF	TGTGCCAGCAGCGCGGACAGGGGGGATTATCAGCCCCAGCATTTT
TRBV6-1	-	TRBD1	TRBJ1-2	CADGGDRGRYGYTF	TGTGCCGACGGGGGGGACAGGGGGAGGTATGGCTACACCTTC
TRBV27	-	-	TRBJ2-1	CASSASGAYNEQFF	TGTGCCAGCAGTGCAAGCGGTGCCTACAATGAGCAGTTCTTC
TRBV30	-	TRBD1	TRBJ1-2	CAWRKGTGGGYGYTF	TGTGCCTGGAGAAAGGGGACAGGGGGGGGCTATGGCTACACCTTC
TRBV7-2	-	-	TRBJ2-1	CASSLALDYNEQFF	TGTGCCAGCAGCTTAGCCTTGGATTACAATGAGCAGTTCTTC
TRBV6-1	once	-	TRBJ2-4	CASSGDLYSSAKNIQYF	TGTGCCAGCAGTGGGGATTTATATAGCTCAGCCAAAAACATTCAGTACTTC
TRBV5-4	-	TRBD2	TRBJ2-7	CASSLAGGAGVSYEQYF	TGTGCCAGCAGCTTGGCCGGAGGGGCGGGAGTCTCCTACGAGCAGTACTTC
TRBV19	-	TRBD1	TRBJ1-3	CASSPGQGPGNTIYF	TGTGCCAGTAGTCCCGGACAGGGGCCTGGAAACACCATATATTTT
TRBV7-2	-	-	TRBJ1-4	CASSPSGATNEKLFF	TGTGCCAGCAGCCCATCAGGGGCGACTAATGAAAAACTGTTTTTT
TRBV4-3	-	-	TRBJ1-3	CASSQEWEGQTGNTIYF	TGCGCCAGCAGCCAAGAATGGGAAGGGCAAACCGGAAACACCATATATTTT
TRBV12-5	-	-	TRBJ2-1	CASAPRTVASYNEQFF	TGTGCTAGTGCCCCCAGGACGGTCGCCTCCTACAATGAGCAGTTCTTC
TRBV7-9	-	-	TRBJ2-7	CASSNRETVSYEQYF	TGTGCCAGCAGCAACCGGGAAACAGTTTCTTACGAGCAGTACTTC
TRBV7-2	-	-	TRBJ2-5	CASSYEWRENGVVGETQYF	TGTGCCAGCAGTTACGAGTGGAGGGAGAACGGGGTAGTGGGAGAGACCCAGTACTTC
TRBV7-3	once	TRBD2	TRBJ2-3	CASSPRVLAGFSTDTQYF	TGTGCCAGCAGCCCCCGTGTTCTAGCGGGGTTTAGCACAGATACGCAGTATTTT
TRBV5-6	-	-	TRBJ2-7	CASSKGRGNEQYF	TGTGCCAGCAGCAAGGGCAGGGGAAACGAGCAGTACTTC
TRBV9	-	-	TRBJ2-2	CASGGLNTGELFF	TGTGCCAGCGGCGGACTGAACACCGGGGAGCTGTTTTTT
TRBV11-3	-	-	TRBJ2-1	CASRPEGSVFNEQFF	TGTGCCAGCCGACCCGAGGGAAGTGTGTTTAATGAGCAGTTCTTC
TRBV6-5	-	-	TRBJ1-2	CASRREKGGYTF	TGTGCCAGCCGCCGGGAGAAGGGTGGCTACACCTTC
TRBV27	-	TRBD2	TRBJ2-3	CASSFFGTSGSTDTQYF	TGTGCCAGCAGTTTCTTTGGGACTAGCGGAAGCACAGATACGCAGTATTTT